Shown below are 8 T cell receptor beta chains from a single sample sequenced in a study of blood T cell repertoires in COVID-19. Here immunoSEQ multiplex PCR was the method, and the copy in TCRdb shows in-frame clones only, minus some. Of 200,000 to 250,000 clones in the sample, approximately 80% were seen once. Sequenced: peripheral blood. These receptor sequences come from a woman in her 50s with acute or convalescent COVID-19.

This chain joins TRBV5-1 and TRBJ1-1, with a tentative D call TRBD1 (5 bases). The CDR3 extends over 15 amino acids. Germline loops: CDR1 SGHRS, CDR2 YFSETQ. Between the trimmed V and J ends, which lost 0 bases and 6 bases, there was a span of 15 bases. This CDR3 reads CASSLGEGRGSEAFF. The CDR3 DNA sequence: TGCGCCAGCAGCTTGGGGGAGGGGAGAGGCTCTGAAGCTTTCTTT.

The gene calls are TRBV18 and TRBJ2-1; the match to TRBD2 covers 7 bases. CDR3 size: 15 residues. CDR1 and CDR2 from the germline V gene are KGHSH and LQKENI. Unmatched junction bases numbered 9, after V lost 3 bases and J lost 7 bases. The CDR3 nucleotides read TGTGCCAGCTCACCTCGATGGGGCGGGAGTAATGAGCAGTTCTTC. Its translation is CASSPRWGGSNEQFF.

The V gene is TRBV19, the J gene TRBJ2-1; 8 bases match TRBD2. Trimming removed 7 bases from V and 2 bases from J; junction bases left unmatched: 7. Germline lookup yields CDR1 LNHDA and CDR2 SQIVND (reference sequence). CDR3 length: 15 amino acids. CDR3 nucleotides: TGTGCCAGTACCCCCCCGGGACTAGCCTACAATGAGCAGTTCTTC. Protein: CASTPPGLAYNEQFF.

The chain couples TRBV5-1 to TRBJ2-3, with 11 bases matching TRBD2. Trimming cost V 4 bases and J 3 bases; bases outside gene matches: 7. Germline CDR1 SGHRS, CDR2 YFSETQ. This CDR3 region has 16 residues. This chain's CDR3 is CASSGIAGGPTDTQYF. The DNA for the CDR3 is TGCGCCAGCAGCGGGATAGCGGGAGGGCCAACAGATACGCAGTATTTT.

The chain combines TRBV28 with TRBJ2-7, with D unresolved. Germline values: CDR1 MDHEN, CDR2 SYDVKM. This CDR3 contains 14 residues. V was shortened by 2 bases and J by 0 bases, with 8 bases between the two germline ends. The CDR3 protein is CASSLTYRSYEQYF. The CDR3 bases are TGTGCCAGCAGTTTAACTTACCGCTCCTACGAGCAGTACTTC.

The chain uses TRBV10-1 and TRBJ2-7; D not certain. Trimming removed 5 bases at V and 1 base at J, with 9 bases between. The CDR3 covers 13 residues. From germline, CDR1 is WNHNN and CDR2 SYGVQD (reference sequence). For the CDR3, the DNA is TGCGCCAGCAGTCAATCGAGTTCCTACGAGCAGTACTTC. Translating it yields CASSQSSSYEQYF.

The chain carries TRBV6-4 and TRBJ2-3, with TRBD2 as a possible D gene (6 bases). Germline CDR1 is MRHNA and CDR2 is SNTAGT. Trimming pared 11 bases from V and 2 bases from J, leaving 14 bases between. This CDR3 spans 13 amino acids. CDR3 residues: CAPPEGLTDTQYF. In DNA form, the CDR3 reads TGTGCCCCCCCGGAGGGACTCACAGATACGCAGTATTTT.

The V call is TRBV3-1 (or the pseudogene TRBV3-2), the J call TRBJ2-7; D is ambiguous. The CDR3 length is 11 residues. The germline V gene has CDR1 LGHDT and CDR2 YNNKEL (reference sequence). Trimming removed 0 bases from V and 9 bases from J, with 6 bases in between. The CDR3 region has the DNA TGTGCCAGCAGCCAAGATGCAGGGCAGTACTTC. This sequence encodes CASSQDAGQYF.